Listed here is a single T cell receptor (beta chain). Its antigen remains unknown. TCRdb reprocessed the 5' RACE reads and reports one entry per CDR3 protein, with no DNA. The specimen's table records approximately 120,000 distinct CDR3 sequences. This sample was included in a study of monozygotic twins with inflammatory bowel disease. The study, taken as a whole, reports: Concordant and discordant twins showed no difference in repertoire similarity, possibly from limited power. For IBD patients, clonotypes shared with others were fewer than for healthy twins, especially with disease activity.

CDR1 is LGHNA, CDR2 YSLEER, per germline. The CDR3 loop spans 14 amino acids. Every single donor had a roughly 2.5 ml blood sample drawn. The clonotype originates from a human donor with ulcerative colitis or Crohn's disease, or a healthy co-twin of an affected twin (not recorded which). The rearrangement uses TRBV4-3 and TRBJ2-7; TCRdb selects TRBD2, and the lack of DNA leaves this call unchecked. The sequencing sample was made of blood. The CDR3 is CASSYSGASYEQYF.